A single sample gave rise to the 18 T cell receptor beta chains below, sequenced in a study of T cells in Graves' hyperthyroidism and ophthalmopathy. Researchers amplified the TCR beta CDR3 regions from RNA transcripts. First-round RT-PCR targeting the TCR CDR3 was performed with the HTBI primer set. TCRdb fed the multiplex PCR reads into MiXCR, producing one record per CDR3 protein. This table has approximately 430,000 distinct CDR3 sequences, about 15% appearing once. The sequencing input was blood. Every receptor here comes from a woman aged 18-35 years with Graves' hyperthyroidism.

This clonotype was picked up many times. The CDR3 reads CASSLVGGTNGYTF. The CDR3 bases are TGTGCCAGCAGCTTAGTGGGCGGGACAAATGGCTACACCTTC. The chain joins TRBV7-9 to TRBJ1-2; tentatively, D is TRBD1 (6 bases). Looked up from germline, CDR1 is SEHNR and CDR2 is FQNEAQ (reference sequence). This CDR3 spans 14 amino acids. V lost 1 base and J lost 6, with 12 bases in between.

This clonotype was detected ten times or more. The CDR3 nucleotides are TGTGCCAGCAGTTTATCAACCGCGGCGGGGGAGCCCATCTACGAGCAGTACTTC. Protein: CASSLSTAAGEPIYEQYF. The genes are TRBV27 and TRBJ2-7; 7 nucleotides match TRBD2. The CDR3 consists of 18 residues. J gave up 3 bases and V 0 bases, and 14 bases lay outside the gene matches. Germline loops: CDR1 MNHEY, CDR2 SMNVEV (reference sequence).

This clonotype was seen at least ten times. The chain has TRBV18 and TRBJ2-3, with a weak D call TRBD2 (5 bases). Trimming pared 2 bases from V and 0 bases from J, leaving 6 bases between. The CDR3 has 14 residues. The germline CDR1 and CDR2 sequences are KGHSH and LQKENI. This CDR3 is CASSPLASTDTQYF. For the CDR3, the DNA is TGTGCCAGCTCACCATTAGCGAGCACAGATACGCAGTATTTT.

Ten or more counts support this clonotype. The chain employs TRBV28 and TRBJ2-7; D gene unclear. This CDR3 is 14 amino acids long. V shed 5 bases and J shed 4 bases, with 15 bases lying between them. From germline, CDR1 is MDHEN and CDR2 SYDVKM. The CDR3 region is CASSPRATLYEQYF. The DNA for the CDR3 is TGTGCCAGCAGTCCCCGGGCCACCCTTTACGAGCAGTACTTC.

V is TRBV19 and J is TRBJ1-2; TRBD1 matches 7 bases. Looked up from germline, CDR1 is LNHDA and CDR2 is SQIVND (reference sequence). V shed 7 bases and J 5 bases; nucleotides not matched to a gene: 7. The CDR3 contains 13 residues. This chain's CDR3 is CASTQTGPYGYTF. For the CDR3, the DNA is TGTGCCAGTACCCAGACAGGGCCGTATGGCTACACCTTC.

The rearrangement joins TRBV18 to TRBJ1-1; D is unresolved. V was trimmed by 5 bases and J by 10 bases, leaving 14 bases between them. This CDR3 region has 12 residues. Germline loops: CDR1 KGHSH, CDR2 LQKENI. The CDR3 region is CASSANLEGAFF. The DNA for the CDR3 is TGTGCCAGCTCAGCCAACTTGGAGGGAGCTTTCTTT.

This clonotype was detected many times. The chain has TRBV6-5 and TRBJ2-5; D remains ambiguous. The CDR3 is made up of 13 amino acids. Per the germline V gene, CDR1 is MNHEY and CDR2 is SVGAGI. Between the trimmed V and J ends, which lost 0 bases and 7 bases, there was a span of 9 bases. The CDR3 is CASSYSTRGTQYF. The CDR3 DNA is TGTGCCAGCAGTTACTCCACTCGTGGGACCCAGTACTTC.

This clonotype was found a few times. The rearrangement links TRBV12-3 or TRBV12-4 to TRBJ2-3, with 8 bases identical to TRBD1. After removal of 5 bases from V and 2 bases from J, the junction contained 6 bases not matched to a gene. The CDR3 loop spans 15 amino acids. The CDR3 DNA sequence: TGTGCCAGCAGTCCACAGGGGGTAGTCACAGATACGCAGTATTTT. It encodes CASSPQGVVTDTQYF.

The rearrangement uses TRBV6-1 and TRBJ2-5; D is unresolved. CDR3 size: 13 residues. Germline CDR1 is MNHNS and CDR2 is SASEGT. V was shortened by 2 bases and J by 9 bases, with 13 bases between the two germline ends. The CDR3 loop is CASSENLRHPQYF. CDR3 coding DNA: TGTGCCAGCAGTGAAAATTTGAGACACCCCCAGTACTTC.

The chain couples TRBV5-1 to TRBJ2-7; D unresolved. Germline-derived CDR1 and CDR2 are SGHRS and YFSETQ. Trimming left V 0 bases short and J 4 bases short, with 14 bases between. The CDR3 is 15 residues long. The CDR3 loop reads CASSLVVPEDYEQYF. The CDR3 region has the DNA TGCGCCAGCAGCTTGGTTGTCCCAGAAGATTACGAGCAGTACTTC.

In its sample, this clonotype was seen many times. V gene TRBV10-3 combines with J gene TRBJ2-1, with D maybe TRBD2 (5 bases). The CDR3 spans 12 residues. The germline V gene has CDR1 ENHRY and CDR2 SYGVKD. With 3 bases removed from V and 12 bases from J, the gap between germline ends came to 12 bases. CDR3: CAISDTLAPQFF. DNA of the CDR3: TGTGCCATCAGTGATACCCTAGCTCCGCAGTTCTTC.

Many counts were recorded for this clonotype. V is TRBV4-1 and J is TRBJ1-2; 8 bases align to TRBD1. The CDR3 is 14 amino acids. V gave up 6 bases and J gave up 5 bases; unmatched junction bases: 8. Per the germline V gene, CDR1 is MGHRA and CDR2 is YSYEKL. CDR3 bases: TGCGCCAGCAGGGGACAGGTACCTGCGTATGGCTACACCTTC. Translation: CASRGQVPAYGYTF.

This clonotype appeared many times. The J gene is TRBJ2-1, the V gene TRBV5-1; tentative D call: TRBD1 (7 bases). The CDR3 is 14 amino acids. Trimming left V 0 bases short and J 9 bases short, with 13 bases between. CDR1 and CDR2 from the germline V gene are SGHRS and YFSETQ. This CDR3 reads CASSLAEGAAEQFF. CDR3 sequence (DNA): TGCGCCAGCAGCTTGGCGGAGGGGGCAGCTGAGCAGTTCTTC.

This rearrangement joins TRBV5-1 to TRBJ2-1; D is undetermined. CDR1 SGHRS and CDR2 YFSETQ come from the germline V gene. The length of the CDR3 is 12 residues. V dropped 10 bases and J dropped 7 bases, with 15 bases sitting between them. The CDR3 DNA reads TGCGCCGGCCAAGGGAATAATAATGAGCAGTTCTTC. Amino acid sequence: CAGQGNNNEQFF. Supplemented by reference TRBV5-1 and TRBJ2-1, the full variable domain reads KAGVTQTPRYLIKTRGQQVTLSCSPISGHRSVSWYQQTPGQGLQFLFEYFSETQRNKGNFPGRFSGRQFSNSRSEMNVSTLELGDSALYLCAGQGNNNEQFFGPGTRLTVL.

This clonotype was picked up many times. The V gene is TRBV18, the J gene TRBJ2-7, with TRBD2 identical over 7 bases. V shed 2 bases and J 0 bases; nucleotides not matched to a gene: 1. The CDR3 totals 14 residues. The V gene's germline CDR1 is KGHSH and CDR2 LQKENI. CDR3 in DNA: TGTGCCAGCTCACCAAGGACTAGCTCCTACGAGCAGTACTTC. Translated: CASSPRTSSYEQYF.

This clonotype was recorded at least ten times. The J gene is TRBJ1-4, the V gene TRBV5-1; D call uncertain. The CDR3 spans 14 residues. V lost 3 bases and J 8 bases, leaving 14 bases between the germline ends. Per the germline V gene, CDR1 is SGHRS and CDR2 is YFSETQ. The CDR3, as DNA: TGCGCCAGCAGCTCCGCCCCCGGAGGGGAAAAACTGTTTTTT. Translation gives CASSSAPGGEKLFF.

Concerning this clonotype itself: One junction end disagrees with the germline gene, perhaps due to a read error. This chain joins TRBV5-5 and TRBJ2-2, with 8 bases fitting TRBD1. The CDR3 covers 17 residues. From germline, CDR1 is SGHKS and CDR2 YYEKEE (reference sequence). The chain's CDR3 is CASSLGSQGAGTGELFF. Written as DNA, the CDR3 is TGCGCCAGCAGCTTGGGGTCCCAGGGGGCCGGCACCGGGGAGCTGTTTTTT. Full variable domain (remainder filled in from reference TRBV5-5 and TRBJ2-2): DAGVTQSPTHLIKTRGQQVTLRCSPISGHKSVSWYQQVLGQGPQFIFQYYEKEERGRGNFPDRFSARQFPNYSSELNVNALLLGDSALYLCASSLGSQGAGTGELFFGEGSRLTVL.

This chain connects TRBV12-3 or TRBV12-4 to TRBJ1-5, with D possibly TRBD1 on 6 matching bases. V lost 2 bases, J lost 7 bases, and 12 bases lay in between. The CDR3 is 14 amino acids. The CDR3 nucleotides read TGTGCCAGCAGTTTAAGGGGGAGCGGCCAGCCCCAGCATTTT. Translated: CASSLRGSGQPQHF.